The 16 T cell receptor beta chains below come from one sample, sequenced in a study of metastatic and nonmetastatic thyroid tumors. MiXCR re-clonotyped the PCR reads for TCRdb. The sample includes 20,000 to 25,000 clones, 10% to 15% of them seen just once. None of the patients had undergone any treatment ahead of thyroid surgery. The sequenced material came from blood. The receptors were gathered from a male donor with papillary thyroid cancer or a benign thyroid nodule (not recorded which). Some clones in this sample may be carry-over from other donors' samples.

This clone was counted many times. The chain employs TRBV19 and TRBJ2-3, with 11 bases identical to TRBD2. This CDR3 region has 14 residues. The junction had 6 bases not matched to a gene; V was cut back by 7 bases and J by 6 bases. Per germline, CDR1 LNHDA and CDR2 SQIVND (reference sequence). CDR3 protein: CASTTSGGVDTQYF. In DNA form, the CDR3 reads TGTGCCAGTACCACTAGCGGGGGCGTGGATACGCAGTATTTT.

V usage is TRBV11-2 and J usage is TRBJ2-3; 11 bases are a match to TRBD2. With 3 bases clipped from V and 1 base from J, the junction kept 9 bases outside the gene matches. The CDR3 is 18 residues long. Germline V lookup: CDR1 SGHAT, CDR2 FQNNGV. CDR3 amino acids: CASSFVAGTSGRTDTQYF. The CDR3 nucleotides read TGTGCCAGCAGCTTCGTCGCCGGGACTAGCGGACGCACAGATACGCAGTATTTT.

This clone came up many times. This sequence joins TRBV4-2 and TRBJ1-2, with a possible D match to TRBD1 (5 bases). Germline lookup yields CDR1 LGHNA and CDR2 YNFKEQ. V lost 0 bases and J lost 8, with 13 bases in between. The length of the CDR3 is 14 residues. CDR3 bases: TGTGCCAGCAGCCAAGAGATCAGGGACGGCGGCTACACCTTC. It encodes CASSQEIRDGGYTF.

This clone was detected ten times or more. V usage is TRBV20-1 and J usage is TRBJ2-3, with 8 bases matching TRBD1. Per germline, CDR1 DFQATT and CDR2 SNEGSKA (reference sequence). The CDR3 sequence is 13 residues long. The ends lost 4 bases at V and 5 bases at J; junction bases unmatched: 5. DNA of the CDR3: TGCAGTGCTAAGACAGGGGTAAGAGATACGCAGTATTTT. Its translation: CSAKTGVRDTQYF.

This clone has at least ten counts. The rearrangement links TRBV9 to TRBJ2-3; D ambiguous. Trimming stripped 0 bases from V and 5 bases from J, with 1 base between. The CDR3 runs to 11 residues. The germline V gene encodes CDR1 SGDLS and CDR2 YYNGEE. The CDR3 region is CASSVGDTQYF. CDR3 nucleotide sequence: TGTGCCAGCAGCGTAGGAGATACGCAGTATTTT.

This clone was counted many times. Written as DNA, the CDR3 is TGCGCCAGCAGCTTCAGGAGGGCGATCGTCACCGGGGAGCTGTTTTTT. This gives the protein CASSFRRAIVTGELFF. This rearrangement joins TRBV5-1 to TRBJ2-2, with D perhaps TRBD2 (6 bases). The CDR3 contains 16 residues. Germline values: CDR1 SGHRS, CDR2 YFSETQ. The V and J ends lost 2 bases and 4 bases respectively, with 15 bases between them.

This clone showed up many times. The junction shows a germline mismatch at one end, possibly a read error. The gene calls are TRBV3-1 and TRBJ1-1, with 7 bases identical to TRBD1. The germline CDR1 and CDR2 sequences are LGHDT and YNNKEL (reference sequence). The CDR3 has 13 residues. Here the CDR3 reads CASSPHRGAEAFF. The CDR3 DNA follows: TGTGCCAGCAGCCCCCACAGGGGAGCTGAGGCTTTCTTT.

The rearrangement uses TRBV3-1 and TRBJ1-1; D not resolved. V lost 0 bases, J lost 10 bases, and 6 bases lay in between. The V gene's germline CDR1 is LGHDT and CDR2 YNNKEL (reference sequence). The CDR3 sequence is 11 residues long. The CDR3 protein is CASSQDRAAFF. CDR3 sequence (DNA): TGTGCCAGCAGCCAAGATAGGGCAGCTTTCTTT.

This clone was counted many times. Here the CDR3 reads CATSRDPVGPAEQYF. The CDR3 region has the DNA TGTGCCACCAGCAGAGATCCGGTGGGACCTGCAGAGCAGTACTTC. This chain joins TRBV15 and TRBJ2-7; tentatively, D is TRBD1 or TRBD2 (5 bases each). The CDR3 spans 15 residues. Trimming took off 0 bases at V and 7 bases at J, with 16 bases between the two ends. Germline CDR1 and CDR2: LNHNV and YYDKDF (reference sequence).

This clone showed up many times. The J gene is TRBJ1-4, the V gene TRBV5-1; possible D gene TRBD1, 5 bases. The CDR3 has 14 residues. V was trimmed by 4 bases and J by 6 bases, leaving 13 bases between them. CDR1 SGHRS and CDR2 YFSETQ come from the germline V gene. CDR3 DNA sequence: TGCGCCAGCAGCGACGGGACGGGATATGAAAAACTGTTTTTT. Translation: CASSDGTGYEKLFF.

This rearrangement joins TRBV6-1 to TRBJ2-7, with D unclear. CDR1 is MNHNS and CDR2 is SASEGT in the germline V gene. V dropped 3 bases and J dropped 5 bases, with 17 bases sitting between them. The CDR3 spans 15 residues. The CDR3 protein is CASSDPRARSHEQYF. CDR3 in DNA: TGTGCCAGCAGTGATCCCCGGGCCAGAAGCCACGAGCAGTACTTC.

The chain is built from TRBV5-6 and TRBJ2-3; D call uncertain. This CDR3 comprises 12 residues. Trimming shortened V by 2 bases and J by 3 bases, and 4 bases separated the two germline ends. From germline, CDR1 is SGHDT and CDR2 YYEEEE. CDR3 nucleotide sequence: TGTGCCAGCAGCTTTTCAACAGATACGCAGTATTTT. Translation gives CASSFSTDTQYF.

This clone was seen more than once but under ten times. This chain connects TRBV6-1 to TRBJ1-6; tentative D call: TRBD1 (5 bases). This CDR3 contains 14 residues. V was cut by 5 bases and J by 14 bases, with 19 bases left in between. Per the germline V gene, CDR1 is MNHNS and CDR2 is SASEGT. The CDR3 DNA sequence: TGTGCCAGCAGTACCCCAGGAGCCGCAGGGACCCTCCACTTT. It translates to CASSTPGAAGTLHF.

The table lists this clone with many counts. The chain employs TRBV28 and TRBJ2-1; 10 bases fit TRBD2. This CDR3 comprises 15 residues. The germline CDR1 and CDR2 sequences are MDHEN and SYDVKM. With 4 bases clipped from V and 6 bases from J, the junction kept 6 bases outside the gene matches. CDR3 sequence reads: CASSSPGLALNEQFF. CDR3 sequence (DNA): TGTGCCAGCAGTTCGCCGGGACTAGCGCTCAATGAGCAGTTCTTC.

This clone was recorded many times. The rearrangement uses TRBV11-2 and TRBJ2-1; possibly TRBD2 for D (6 bases). Looked up from germline, CDR1 is SGHAT and CDR2 is FQNNGV. Trimming shortened V by 5 bases and J by 4 bases, and 15 bases separated the two germline ends. This CDR3 has 15 residues. As DNA, the CDR3 is TGTGCCAGCAGCCGGGGTGGGCGGGAATACAATGAGCAGTTCTTC. This sequence encodes CASSRGGREYNEQFF.

This clone was counted a few times. In DNA, the CDR3 is TGTGCCAGTAGAATAAACCGTTACTATGGCTACACCTTC. As protein: CASRINRYYGYTF. The chain links TRBV19 to TRBJ1-2; D call uncertain. CDR1 is LNHDA, CDR2 SQIVND, per germline (reference sequence). The CDR3 totals 13 residues. V lost 6 bases to trimming and J lost 3 bases, with 11 bases between them.